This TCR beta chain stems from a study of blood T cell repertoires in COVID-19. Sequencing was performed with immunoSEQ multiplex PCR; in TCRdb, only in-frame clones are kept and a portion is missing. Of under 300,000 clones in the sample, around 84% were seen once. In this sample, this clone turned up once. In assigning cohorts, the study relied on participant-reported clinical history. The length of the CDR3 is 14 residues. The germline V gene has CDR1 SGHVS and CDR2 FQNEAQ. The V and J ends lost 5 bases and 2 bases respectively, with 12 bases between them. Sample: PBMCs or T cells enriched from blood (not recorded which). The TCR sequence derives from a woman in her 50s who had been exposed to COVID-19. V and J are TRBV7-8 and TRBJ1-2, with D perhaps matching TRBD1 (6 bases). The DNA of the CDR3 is TGTGCCAGCAGCCCTACGGGACAAAACTATGGCTACACCTTC. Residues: CASSPTGQNYGYTF.